Presented here are 32 T cell receptor beta chains from one specimen sequenced in a study of shared clonotypes between healthy human individuals. Profiled with immunoSEQ multiplex PCR; TCRdb holds only in-frame clones, not every one. The sample has roughly 2 million clones; around 95% are singletons. The sample was naive CD4+ T cells sorted from blood. As for subset: CD45RA+ positively selected. These receptors came from a man between 18 and 35 years old in good health.

The V call is TRBV5-4, the J call TRBJ2-2; the D gene is possibly TRBD2 (6 bases). The CDR3 loop spans 17 amino acids. V dropped 0 bases and J dropped 0 bases, with 12 bases sitting between them. Germline V gene lookup returns CDR1 SGHNT and CDR2 YYREEE (reference sequence). CDR3 region: CASSLVSSETNTGELFF. In DNA, the CDR3 is TGTGCCAGCAGCTTGGTCTCTAGCGAAACGAACACCGGGGAGCTGTTTTTT.

CDR3 sequence: CASSYDQNRGAYEQYF. The CDR3 DNA follows: TGTGCCAGCTCTTACGACCAGAACAGGGGGGCCTACGAGCAGTACTTC. The chain carries TRBV18 and TRBJ2-7, with 8 bases fitting TRBD1. Germline CDR1 reads KGHSH; CDR2 reads LQKENI. This CDR3 is 16 amino acids long. Losses at the gene ends were 6 bases for V and 2 bases for J; bases not matched to a gene: 12. Drawing the rest from reference TRBV18 and TRBJ2-7, the complete variable domain is NAGVMQNPRHLVRRRGQEARLRCSPMKGHSHVYWYRQLPEEGLKFMVYLQKENIIDESGMPKERFSAEFPKEGPSILRIQQVVRGDSAAYFCASSYDQNRGAYEQYFGPGTRLTVT.

The genes are TRBV5-1 and TRBJ2-7; 8 bases line up with TRBD1. J was trimmed by 6 bases and V by 0 bases; bases with no gene match: 11. Germline V gene data show CDR1 as SGHRS and CDR2 as YFSETQ. The CDR3 extends over 16 amino acids. The CDR3 here is CASSLGTGFGFAEQYF. In DNA, the CDR3 is TGCGCCAGCAGCTTGGGGACAGGGTTTGGATTCGCCGAGCAGTACTTC.

The chain links TRBV5-4 to TRBJ2-7; 10 bases align to TRBD1. CDR1 is SGHNT, CDR2 YYREEE, per germline (reference sequence). The CDR3 extends over 16 amino acids. V gave up 0 bases and J gave up 4 bases; unmatched junction bases: 7. DNA for the CDR3: TGTGCCAGCAGCTTGGGCGGGGGACAGGGGAGGTACGAGCAGTACTTC. Amino acids: CASSLGGGQGRYEQYF.

The chain employs TRBV6-6 and TRBJ1-1, with 7 bases matching TRBD1. The CDR3 totals 13 residues. V shed 6 bases, J shed 5 bases, and the junction held 6 bases outside the gene matches. Germline CDR1 is MNHNY and CDR2 is SVGAGI (reference sequence). CDR3 DNA sequence: TGTGCCAGCAGCGACAGGGTTTGGACTGAAGCTTTCTTT. Amino acid sequence: CASSDRVWTEAFF.

The J gene is TRBJ1-1, the V gene TRBV6-6; D uncertain. V was trimmed by 10 bases and J by 3 bases, leaving 15 bases between them. This CDR3 spans 13 amino acids. The germline gives CDR1 MNHNY, CDR2 SVGAGI (reference sequence). The CDR3 nucleotides are TGTGCCACCCGGTCCGGGTTTGACACTGAAGCTTTCTTT. Amino acids: CATRSGFDTEAFF.

The chain is built from TRBV7-9 and TRBJ2-5; TRBD2 matches at 10 bases. J was trimmed by 5 bases and V by 1 base; bases with no gene match: 7. This CDR3 is built from 16 residues. Germline CDR1 reads SEHNR; CDR2 reads FQNEAQ (reference sequence). For the CDR3, the DNA is TGTGCCAGCAGCTTAGTGCTAGCGGGAGAGGGGGAGACCCAGTACTTC. Its protein is CASSLVLAGEGETQYF. The full variable domain, rest sourced from reference TRBV7-9 and TRBJ2-5, is DTGVSQNPRHKITKRGQNVTFRCDPISEHNRLYWYRQTLGQGPEFLTYFQNEAQLEKSRLLSDRFSAERPKGSFSTLEIQRTEQGDSAMYLCASSLVLAGEGETQYFGPGTRLLVL.

The chain joins TRBV6-5 to TRBJ2-7, with D perhaps TRBD2 (6 bases). CDR1 is MNHEY, CDR2 SVGAGI, per germline. V lost 6 bases and J 4 bases, leaving 16 bases between the germline ends. The CDR3 consists of 14 residues. CDR3 loop: CASSATKGRYEQYF. The CDR3 nucleotides read TGTGCCAGCAGCGCAACAAAAGGGAGGTACGAGCAGTACTTC.

The chain carries TRBV11-3 and TRBJ2-1, with D possibly being TRBD2 (5 bases). Deletions cut 3 bases from V and 0 bases from J, with 9 bases between. This CDR3 is 15 amino acids long. CDR1 SGHNT and CDR2 YENEEA come from the germline V gene. CDR3: CASSFGLASYNEQFF. The CDR3 nucleotides read TGTGCCAGCAGCTTCGGACTCGCCTCCTACAATGAGCAGTTCTTC.

This clone was recorded once. The chain employs TRBV6-6 and TRBJ2-1; TRBD2 aligns across 8 bases. The CDR3 has 16 amino acids. Germline CDR1 MNHNY, CDR2 SVGAGI (reference sequence). Trimming took 6 bases from V and 3 from J; bases not matched to a gene: 10. CDR3 bases: TGTGCCAGCAGCCAAGGGAGGAGCGGGAGCTACAATGAGCAGTTCTTC. This gives the protein CASSQGRSGSYNEQFF.

The V and J genes are TRBV7-2 and TRBJ1-2; D is perhaps TRBD1 (6 bases). The CDR3 consists of 13 residues. Germline V CDR1 and CDR2: SGHTA, FQGNSA. V shed 3 bases and J shed 6 bases, with 11 bases lying between them. The CDR3 nucleotides are TGTGCCAGCAGCTTCGGACAGAAGGATGGCTACACCTTC. Amino acid sequence: CASSFGQKDGYTF.

In this sample, this clone turned up once. The V call is TRBV6-1, the J call TRBJ2-1; 9 bases map to TRBD1. Per the germline V gene, CDR1 is MNHNS and CDR2 is SASEGT. V shed 1 base and J 6 bases; nucleotides not matched to a gene: 10. CDR3 length: 17 residues. DNA for the CDR3: TGTGCCAGCAGTGAAGGGTCCGGGACAGGGAATCGCAATGAGCAGTTCTTC. It encodes CASSEGSGTGNRNEQFF.

The rearrangement joins TRBV30 to TRBJ1-6; weak D call: TRBD1 (6 bases). The CDR3 is 14 amino acids. Trimming stripped 6 bases from V and 6 bases from J, with 15 bases between. From germline, CDR1 is GTSNPN and CDR2 SVGIG (reference sequence). CDR3 sequence (DNA): TGTGCCTGCCTAGGACAGCCCCCTAATTCACCCCTCCACTTT. As protein: CACLGQPPNSPLHF.

The CDR3 here is CASSVGGQEYGYTF. The CDR3 coding sequence is TGTGCCAGCAGCGTGGGGGGACAGGAATATGGCTACACCTTC. This sequence joins TRBV9 and TRBJ1-2; 8 nucleotides agree with TRBD1. Germline CDR1 is SGDLS and CDR2 is YYNGEE. The CDR3 covers 14 residues. The junction had 5 bases not matched to a gene; V was cut back by 2 bases and J by 5 bases.

In the case of this clone: Other DNA variants within this sample encode the same CDR3. The chain couples TRBV18 to TRBJ2-7; no clear D. Germline V gene sequence: CDR1 KGHSH, CDR2 LQKENI. Trimming stripped 5 bases from V and 1 base from J, with 3 bases between. This CDR3 comprises 11 residues. CDR3 DNA sequence: TGTGCCAGCTCAGCGTCCTACGAGCAGTACTTC. Translated: CASSASYEQYF.

The genes are TRBV4-2 and TRBJ2-7, with 8 bases aligning to TRBD2. Germline V gene sequence: CDR1 LGHNA, CDR2 YNFKEQ. J gave up 0 bases and V 3 bases, and 4 bases lay outside the gene matches. The CDR3 loop spans 15 amino acids. CDR3 bases: TGTGCCAGCAGCCAGGAAAGCGGGGGCTCCTACGAGCAGTACTTC. Translation gives CASSQESGGSYEQYF.

The sample holds one count of this clone. V gene TRBV7-9 combines with J gene TRBJ2-1; tentative D call: TRBD1 (6 bases). The CDR3 is made up of 16 amino acids. The V and J ends lost 5 bases and 0 bases respectively, with 14 bases between them. Germline CDR1 and CDR2: SEHNR and FQNEAQ (reference sequence). The CDR3 loop is CASSIRDISSYNEQFF. CDR3 nucleotide sequence: TGTGCCAGCAGCATAAGGGACATCAGCTCCTACAATGAGCAGTTCTTC.

The CDR3 DNA reads as TGTGCCAGCAGCCAGGCCCCCATAAGCACAGATACGCAGTATTTT. This translates into CASSQAPISTDTQYF. J is TRBJ2-3 and V is TRBV7-2; no firm D call. This CDR3 spans 15 amino acids. Trimming took 5 bases from V and 0 from J, leaving 12 bases between them. Germline V gene lookup returns CDR1 SGHTA and CDR2 FQGNSA.

V usage is TRBV28 and J usage is TRBJ1-5, with D hard to call. V lost 7 bases, J lost 0 bases, and 13 bases lay in between. The CDR3 totals 15 residues. CDR1 MDHEN and CDR2 SYDVKM come from the germline V gene. In DNA, the CDR3 is TGTGCCAGCATCAGCCGGGTCATTAGCAATCAGCCCCAGCATTTT. Translation: CASISRVISNQPQHF.

The CDR3 DNA reads as TGTGCCATCAGTCAGGGGGAGAGTGCCCCCTACGAGCAGTACTTC. Translated: CAISQGESAPYEQYF. The rearrangement links TRBV10-3 to TRBJ2-7, with 7 positions matching TRBD1. The V and J ends lost 5 bases and 2 bases, in that order; junction bases with no gene match: 9. The V gene's germline CDR1 is ENHRY and CDR2 SYGVKD. The CDR3 runs 15 residues.

Concerning this clone itself: Other nucleotide sequences from this sample produce the same CDR3. J is TRBJ2-5 and V is TRBV4-1; TRBD2 aligns across 12 bases. With V trimmed by 4 bases and J by 5 bases, 2 bases remained unmatched. Germline CDR1 reads MGHRA; CDR2 reads YSYEKL. The CDR3 covers 14 residues. In DNA, the CDR3 is TGCGCCAGCAGCCCTCTAGCGGGAGGGGAGACCCAGTACTTC. Translation gives CASSPLAGGETQYF.

In DNA, the CDR3 is TGCAGCGTTGGAGCTAGCGGGATGCCACAAGAGACCCAGTACTTC. Translation: CSVGASGMPQETQYF. The rearrangement uses TRBV29-1 and TRBJ2-5; 9 bases are shared with TRBD2. The CDR3 totals 15 residues. Germline CDR1 is SQVTM and CDR2 is ANQGSEA. J gave up 2 bases and V 4 bases, and 8 bases lay outside the gene matches.

The chain joins TRBV18 to TRBJ2-7, with a weak D call TRBD2 (6 bases). This CDR3 spans 14 amino acids. Germline V lookup: CDR1 KGHSH, CDR2 LQKENI. The germline V and J ends were trimmed by 0 bases and 5 bases, with 11 bases remaining between them. The CDR3 DNA sequence: TGTGCCAGCTCACCACCTGCCGGGAGCGACGAGCAGTACTTC. Encoded protein: CASSPPAGSDEQYF.

The chain joins TRBV4-2 to TRBJ2-5, with 11 nucleotides matching TRBD1. The germline V gene has CDR1 LGHNA and CDR2 YNFKEQ. The V segment lost 5 bases and the J segment 1 base; nucleotides outside the gene matches: 3. The CDR3 consists of 15 residues. Written as DNA, the CDR3 is TGTGCCAGCAGCACCGGGACAGGGGGCCAAGAGACCCAGTACTTC. Translating gives CASSTGTGGQETQYF.

This clone was seen more than once but under ten times. The genes are TRBV6-5 and TRBJ1-6, with 7 positions matching TRBD1. Germline CDR1 reads MNHEY; CDR2 reads SVGAGI. There are 15 residues in the CDR3. Trimming at V came to 6 bases and at J to 7 bases, leaving 9 bases not matched to a gene. The CDR3 protein is CASSLTGRENSPLHF. CDR3 nucleotides: TGTGCCAGCAGCTTGACAGGGCGGGAAAATTCACCCCTCCACTTT.

V and J are TRBV19 and TRBJ2-2, with D unclear. Trimming shortened V by 4 bases and J by 3 bases, and 6 bases separated the two germline ends. This CDR3 comprises 13 residues. Germline V gene data show CDR1 as LNHDA and CDR2 as SQIVND (reference sequence). CDR3 region: CASSTTYTGELFF. CDR3 sequence (DNA): TGTGCCAGTAGTACCACTTACACCGGGGAGCTGTTTTTT.

Comments on this clone: Other DNA sequences in the sample encode the same CDR3. This rearrangement joins TRBV10-2 to TRBJ2-5; D call uncertain. Germline V gene sequence: CDR1 WSHSY, CDR2 SAAADI. With 0 bases removed from V and 5 bases from J, the gap between germline ends came to 4 bases. This CDR3 region has 12 residues. The CDR3 sequence: CASSESVETQYF. The DNA of the CDR3 is TGCGCCAGCAGTGAGTCTGTGGAGACCCAGTACTTC.

The chain joins TRBV4-1 to TRBJ2-1; D might be TRBD1 (6 bases). The CDR3 runs 14 residues. Deletions cut 0 bases from V and 6 bases from J, with 9 bases between. CDR1 is MGHRA and CDR2 is YSYEKL in the germline V gene. This CDR3 reads CASSQEHRANEQFF. In nucleotides, the CDR3 is TGCGCCAGCAGCCAAGAACACAGGGCCAATGAGCAGTTCTTC.

This chain uses TRBV5-1 with TRBJ1-4; the D gene is possibly TRBD1 (6 bases). V lost 1 base and J lost 8, with 12 bases in between. This CDR3 has 14 amino acids. Germline values: CDR1 SGHRS, CDR2 YFSETQ. In nucleotides, the CDR3 is TGCGCCAGCAGCTTGTTATCAGGGGAGGAAAAACTGTTTTTT. Its translation is CASSLLSGEEKLFF.

The V gene is TRBV11-3, the J gene TRBJ2-1, with a tentative D call TRBD2 (5 bases). V lost 5 bases, J lost 9 bases, and 8 bases lay in between. In germline, CDR1 is SGHNT, CDR2 YENEEA. This CDR3 has 11 amino acids. This CDR3 is CASSVGLEQFF. The CDR3 region has the DNA TGTGCCAGCAGCGTCGGACTTGAGCAGTTCTTC.

The V and J genes are TRBV28 and TRBJ2-3; 7 bases map to TRBD2. The CDR3 contains 17 residues. CDR1 MDHEN and CDR2 SYDVKM come from the germline V gene. J was trimmed by 6 bases and V by 1 base; bases with no gene match: 13. The CDR3 spells CASSLSNWSGESDTQYF. The CDR3 bases are TGTGCCAGCAGTTTATCTAACTGGAGCGGGGAATCGGATACGCAGTATTTT.

This chain uses TRBV11-3 with TRBJ2-7; no clear D gene. Germline CDR1 SGHNT, CDR2 YENEEA. The CDR3 loop spans 13 amino acids. V was clipped by 1 base and J by 6 bases, with 10 bases between them. CDR3 protein: CASSLGVSSEQYF. DNA of the CDR3: TGTGCCAGCAGCTTAGGGGTCTCCAGCGAGCAGTACTTC.